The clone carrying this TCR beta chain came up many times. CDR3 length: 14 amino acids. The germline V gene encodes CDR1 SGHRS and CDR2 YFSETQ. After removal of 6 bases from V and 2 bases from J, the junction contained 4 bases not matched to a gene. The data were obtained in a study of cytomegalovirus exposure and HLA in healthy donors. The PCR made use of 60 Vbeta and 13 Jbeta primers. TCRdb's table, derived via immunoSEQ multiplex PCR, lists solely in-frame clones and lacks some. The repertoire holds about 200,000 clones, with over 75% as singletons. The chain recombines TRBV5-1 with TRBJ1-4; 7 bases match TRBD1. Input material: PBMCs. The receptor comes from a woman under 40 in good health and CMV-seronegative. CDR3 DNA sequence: TGCGCCAGCACAATGGGACAGACTAATGAAAAACTGTTTTTT. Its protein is CASTMGQTNEKLFF.